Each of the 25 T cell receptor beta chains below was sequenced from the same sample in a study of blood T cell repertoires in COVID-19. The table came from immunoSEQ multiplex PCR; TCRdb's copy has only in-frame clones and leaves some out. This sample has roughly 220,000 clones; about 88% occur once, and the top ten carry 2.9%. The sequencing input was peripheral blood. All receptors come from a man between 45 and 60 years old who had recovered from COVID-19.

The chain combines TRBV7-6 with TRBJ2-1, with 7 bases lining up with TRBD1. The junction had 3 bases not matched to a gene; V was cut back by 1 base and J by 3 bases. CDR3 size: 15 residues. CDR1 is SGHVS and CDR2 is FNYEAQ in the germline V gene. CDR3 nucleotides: TGTGCCAGCAGCTTAGATGCAGGGGGCTACAATGAGCAGTTCTTC. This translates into CASSLDAGGYNEQFF.

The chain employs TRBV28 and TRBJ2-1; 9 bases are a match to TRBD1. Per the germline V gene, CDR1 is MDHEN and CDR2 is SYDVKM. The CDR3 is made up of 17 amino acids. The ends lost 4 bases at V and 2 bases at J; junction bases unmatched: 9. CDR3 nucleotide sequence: TGTGCCAGCAGTTCCCTTACGGACAGGGGCCCCTACAATGAGCAGTTCTTC. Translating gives CASSSLTDRGPYNEQFF.

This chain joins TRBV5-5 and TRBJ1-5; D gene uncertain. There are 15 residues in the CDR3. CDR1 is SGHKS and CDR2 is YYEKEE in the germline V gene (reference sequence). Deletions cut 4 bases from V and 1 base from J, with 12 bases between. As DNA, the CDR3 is TGTGCCAGCAGCCGCAATGGGCAGAGCAATCAGCCCCAGCATTTT. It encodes CASSRNGQSNQPQHF.

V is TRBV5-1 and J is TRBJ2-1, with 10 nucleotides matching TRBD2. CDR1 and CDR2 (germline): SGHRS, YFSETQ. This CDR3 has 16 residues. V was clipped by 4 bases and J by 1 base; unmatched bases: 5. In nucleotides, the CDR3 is TGCGCCAGCAGCCCAAGGACTAGCGGTTCCTACAATGAGCAGTTCTTC. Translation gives CASSPRTSGSYNEQFF.

The CDR3 sequence is CASSPSNRAGRGYTF. In nucleotides, the CDR3 is TGTGCCAGCTCACCCTCTAACAGGGCCGGCCGGGGCTACACCTTC. The chain has TRBV18 and TRBJ1-2; maybe TRBD1 (6 bases). The CDR3 runs to 15 residues. V was clipped by 3 bases and J by 8 bases, with 19 bases between them. Germline V gene lookup returns CDR1 KGHSH and CDR2 LQKENI.

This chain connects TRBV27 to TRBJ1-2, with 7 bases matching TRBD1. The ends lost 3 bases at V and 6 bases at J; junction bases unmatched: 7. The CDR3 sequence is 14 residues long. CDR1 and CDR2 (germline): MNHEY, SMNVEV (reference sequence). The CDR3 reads CASSFTGVLDGYTF. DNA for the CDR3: TGTGCCAGCAGTTTCACAGGGGTCCTAGATGGCTACACCTTC.

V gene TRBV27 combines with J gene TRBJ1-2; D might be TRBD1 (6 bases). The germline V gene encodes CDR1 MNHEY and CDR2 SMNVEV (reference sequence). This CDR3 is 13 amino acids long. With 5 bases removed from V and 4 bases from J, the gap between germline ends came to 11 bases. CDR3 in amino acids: CASSPTGSYGYTF. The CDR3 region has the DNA TGTGCCAGCAGTCCAACAGGGTCCTATGGCTACACCTTC.

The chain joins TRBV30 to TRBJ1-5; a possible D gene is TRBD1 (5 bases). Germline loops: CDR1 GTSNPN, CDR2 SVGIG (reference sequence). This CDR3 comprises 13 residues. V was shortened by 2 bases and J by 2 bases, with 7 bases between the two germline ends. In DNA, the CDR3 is TGTGCCTGGAGTTTAGGGGGCAATCAGCCCCAGCATTTT. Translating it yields CAWSLGGNQPQHF.

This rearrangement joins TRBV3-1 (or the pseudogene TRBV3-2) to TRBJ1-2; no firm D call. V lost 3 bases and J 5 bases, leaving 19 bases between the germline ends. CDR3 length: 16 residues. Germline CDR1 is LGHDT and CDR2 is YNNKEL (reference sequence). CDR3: CASSHGPGKVGYGYTF. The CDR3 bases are TGTGCCAGCAGCCACGGGCCGGGAAAGGTCGGGTATGGCTACACCTTC.

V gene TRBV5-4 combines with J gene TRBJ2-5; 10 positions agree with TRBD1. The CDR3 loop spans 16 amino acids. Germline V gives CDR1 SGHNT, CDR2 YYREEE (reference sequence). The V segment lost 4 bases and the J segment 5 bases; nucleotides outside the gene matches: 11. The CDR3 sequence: CASSHGQGGGRETQYF. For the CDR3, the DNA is TGTGCCAGCAGCCATGGACAGGGGGGAGGGAGGGAGACCCAGTACTTC.

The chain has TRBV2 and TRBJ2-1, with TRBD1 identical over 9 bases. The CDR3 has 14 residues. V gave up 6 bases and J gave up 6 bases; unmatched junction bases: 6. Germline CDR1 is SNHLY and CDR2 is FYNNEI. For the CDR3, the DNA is TGTGCCAGCAGGAGCAGACAGGGGGGCAATGAGCAGTTCTTC. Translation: CASRSRQGGNEQFF.

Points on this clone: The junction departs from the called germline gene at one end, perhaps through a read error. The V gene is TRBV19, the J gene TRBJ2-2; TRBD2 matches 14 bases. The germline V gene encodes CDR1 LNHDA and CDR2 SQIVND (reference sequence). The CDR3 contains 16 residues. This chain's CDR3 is CATRLAGGPNAGELFF. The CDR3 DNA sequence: TGTGCCACGCGACTAGCGGGAGGGCCGAACGCCGGGGAGCTGTTTTTT. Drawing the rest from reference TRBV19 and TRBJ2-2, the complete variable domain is DGGITQSPKYLFRKEGQNVTLSCEQNLNHDAMYWYRQDPGQGLRLIYYSQIVNDFQKGDIAEGYSVSREKKESFPLTVTSAQKNPTAFYLCATRLAGGPNAGELFFGEGSRLTVL.

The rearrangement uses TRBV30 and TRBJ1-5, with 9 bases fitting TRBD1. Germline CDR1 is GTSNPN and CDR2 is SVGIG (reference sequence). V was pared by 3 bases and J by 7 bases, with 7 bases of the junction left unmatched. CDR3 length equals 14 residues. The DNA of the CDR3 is TGTGCCTGGAGGGGACAGGGAATGAGCCAGCCCCAGCATTTT. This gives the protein CAWRGQGMSQPQHF.

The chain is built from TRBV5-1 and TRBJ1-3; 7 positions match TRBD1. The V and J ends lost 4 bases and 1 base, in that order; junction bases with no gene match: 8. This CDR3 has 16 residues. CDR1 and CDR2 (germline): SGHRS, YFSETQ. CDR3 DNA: TGCGCCAGCAGCCCCGGTACAGGGGCATCTGGAAACACCATATATTTT. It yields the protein CASSPGTGASGNTIYF.

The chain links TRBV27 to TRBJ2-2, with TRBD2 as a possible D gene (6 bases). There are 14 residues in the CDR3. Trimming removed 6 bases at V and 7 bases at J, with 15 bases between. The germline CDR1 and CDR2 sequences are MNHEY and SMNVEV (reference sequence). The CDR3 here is CASSPGLLGGELFF. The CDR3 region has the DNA TGTGCCAGCAGCCCGGGACTCCTGGGCGGGGAGCTGTTTTTT.

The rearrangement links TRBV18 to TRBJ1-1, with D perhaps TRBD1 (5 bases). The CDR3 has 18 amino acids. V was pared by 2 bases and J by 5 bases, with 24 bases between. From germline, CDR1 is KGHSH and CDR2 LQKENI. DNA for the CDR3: TGTGCCAGCTCACCAAGTTGGTTGCCCACGGGGGTGGGGACTGAAGCTTTCTTT. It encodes CASSPSWLPTGVGTEAFF. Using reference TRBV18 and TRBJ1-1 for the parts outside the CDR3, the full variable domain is NAGVMQNPRHLVRRRGQEARLRCSPMKGHSHVYWYRQLPEEGLKFMVYLQKENIIDESGMPKERFSAEFPKEGPSILRIQQVVRGDSAAYFCASSPSWLPTGVGTEAFFGQGTRLTVV.

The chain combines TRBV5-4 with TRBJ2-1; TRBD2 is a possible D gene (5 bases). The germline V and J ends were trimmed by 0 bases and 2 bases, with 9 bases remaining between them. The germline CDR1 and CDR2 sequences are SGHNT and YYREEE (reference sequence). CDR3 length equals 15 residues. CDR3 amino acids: CASSLEASPYNEQFF. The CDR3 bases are TGTGCCAGCAGCTTGGAGGCTAGCCCCTACAATGAGCAGTTCTTC.

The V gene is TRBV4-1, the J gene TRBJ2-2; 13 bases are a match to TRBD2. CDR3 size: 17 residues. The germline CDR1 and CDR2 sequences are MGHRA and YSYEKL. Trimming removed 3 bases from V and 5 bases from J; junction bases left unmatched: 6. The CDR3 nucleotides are TGCGCCAGCAGCCACCTACTAGCGGGAGGGCGTACCGGGGAGCTGTTTTTT. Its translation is CASSHLLAGGRTGELFF.

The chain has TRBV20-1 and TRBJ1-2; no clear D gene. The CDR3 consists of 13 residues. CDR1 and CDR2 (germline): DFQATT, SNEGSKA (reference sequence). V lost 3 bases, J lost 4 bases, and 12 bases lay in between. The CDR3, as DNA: TGCAGTGCTAGTGGCACCGCAGGCTATGGCTACACCTTC. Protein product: CSASGTAGYGYTF.

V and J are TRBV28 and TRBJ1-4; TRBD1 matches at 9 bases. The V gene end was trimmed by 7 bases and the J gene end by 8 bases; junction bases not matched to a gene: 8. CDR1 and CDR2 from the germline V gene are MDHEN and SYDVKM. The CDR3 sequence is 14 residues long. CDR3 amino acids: CASIRQGGGEKLFF. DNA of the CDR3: TGTGCCAGCATAAGACAGGGGGGAGGCGAAAAACTGTTTTTT.

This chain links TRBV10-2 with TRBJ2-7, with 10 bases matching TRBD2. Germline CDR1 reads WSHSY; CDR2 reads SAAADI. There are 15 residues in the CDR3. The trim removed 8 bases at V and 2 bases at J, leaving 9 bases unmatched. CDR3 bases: TGCGCCAGCGGTCCCACTAGCGGGGTCGCCTACGAGCAGTACTTC. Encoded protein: CASGPTSGVAYEQYF.

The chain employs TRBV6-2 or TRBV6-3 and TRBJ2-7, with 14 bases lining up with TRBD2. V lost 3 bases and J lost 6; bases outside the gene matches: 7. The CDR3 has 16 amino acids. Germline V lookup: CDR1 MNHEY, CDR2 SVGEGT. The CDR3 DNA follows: TGTGCCAGCAGTTATGGGACTAGCGGGAGTCTGCTCGAGCAGTACTTC. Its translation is CASSYGTSGSLLEQYF.

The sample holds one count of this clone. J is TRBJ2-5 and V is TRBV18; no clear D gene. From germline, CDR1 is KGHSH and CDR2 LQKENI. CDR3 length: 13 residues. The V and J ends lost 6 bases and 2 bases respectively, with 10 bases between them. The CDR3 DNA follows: TGTGCCAGCTCCTACAGAGAACAAGAGACCCAGTACTTC. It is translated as CASSYREQETQYF.

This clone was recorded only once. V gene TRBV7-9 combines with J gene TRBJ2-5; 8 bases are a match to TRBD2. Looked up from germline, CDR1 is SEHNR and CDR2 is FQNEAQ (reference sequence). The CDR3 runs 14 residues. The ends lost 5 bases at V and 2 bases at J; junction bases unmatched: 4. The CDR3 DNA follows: TGTGCCAGCAGCCCTTCGGGGGGGCAAGAGACCCAGTACTTC. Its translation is CASSPSGGQETQYF.

CDR3 region: CASSLGAGGDTDTQYF. In DNA form, the CDR3 reads TGTGCCAGCAGCTTGGGAGCGGGAGGTGACACAGATACGCAGTATTTT. The rearrangement links TRBV5-4 to TRBJ2-3; 9 bases match TRBD2. Germline-derived CDR1 and CDR2 are SGHNT and YYREEE (reference sequence). Trimming removed 0 bases from V and 2 bases from J; junction bases left unmatched: 4. The CDR3 contains 16 residues.